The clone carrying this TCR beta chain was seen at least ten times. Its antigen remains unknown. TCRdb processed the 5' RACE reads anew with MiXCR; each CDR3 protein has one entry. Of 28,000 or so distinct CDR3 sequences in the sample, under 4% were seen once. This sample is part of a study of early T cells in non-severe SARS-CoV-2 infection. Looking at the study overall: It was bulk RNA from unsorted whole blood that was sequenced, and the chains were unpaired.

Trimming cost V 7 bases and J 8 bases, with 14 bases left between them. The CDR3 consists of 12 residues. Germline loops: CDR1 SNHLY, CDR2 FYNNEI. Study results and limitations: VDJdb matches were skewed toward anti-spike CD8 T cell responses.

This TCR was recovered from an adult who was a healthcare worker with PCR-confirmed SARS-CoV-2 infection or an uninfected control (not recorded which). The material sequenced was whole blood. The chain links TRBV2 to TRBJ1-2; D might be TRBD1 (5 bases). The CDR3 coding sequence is TGTGCCAGCACCGGGGGAGCGCCCGGCTACACCTTC. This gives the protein CASTGGAPGYTF.